The 6 T cell receptor beta chains presented below share a single source sample, sequenced in a study of cytomegalovirus exposure and HLA in healthy donors. This PCR relied on a set of 60 Vbeta primers and 13 Jbeta primers. TCRdb's table, derived via immunoSEQ multiplex PCR, lists solely in-frame clones and lacks some. The sample lists more than 150,000 clones, roughly 77% occurring once. The specimen sequenced was PBMCs. These receptors all stem from a woman aged 40 to 50 in good health and CMV-seropositive.

The rearrangement uses TRBV4-3 and TRBJ2-2, with 7 bases matching TRBD2. Germline lookup yields CDR1 LGHNA and CDR2 YSLEER. Trimming took 7 bases from V and 1 from J; bases not matched to a gene: 9. This CDR3 has 16 amino acids. This CDR3 reads CASKERASGNTGELFF. The CDR3 nucleotides read TGCGCCAGCAAGGAGCGGGCTAGCGGGAACACCGGGGAGCTGTTTTTT.

The CDR3 region is CASSRTAGGTDTQYF. The CDR3 coding sequence is TGTGCCAGCAGTCGTACTGCGGGAGGCACAGATACGCAGTATTTT. The chain links TRBV2 to TRBJ2-3; 7 bases are shared with TRBD2. V shed 5 bases and J 1 base; nucleotides not matched to a gene: 6. The CDR3 covers 15 residues. Germline V gene data show CDR1 as SNHLY and CDR2 as FYNNEI.

The genes are TRBV5-1 and TRBJ1-1; D is ambiguous. Trimming pared 0 bases from V and 3 bases from J, leaving 12 bases between. This CDR3 spans 15 amino acids. The V gene's germline CDR1 is SGHRS and CDR2 YFSETQ. Written as DNA, the CDR3 is TGCGCCAGCAGCTTGGCCAACGGGGTTTACACTGAAGCTTTCTTT. This encodes CASSLANGVYTEAFF.

V and J are TRBV11-1 and TRBJ1-2; D gene unclear. This CDR3 is 13 amino acids long. V lost 1 base and J 5 bases, leaving 8 bases between the germline ends. CDR1 is SGHAT and CDR2 is FQDESV in the germline V gene (reference sequence). In DNA, the CDR3 is TGTGCCAGCAGCTTAGGTACAGAATATGGCTACACCTTC. Translated, it gives CASSLGTEYGYTF.

The gene calls are TRBV10-3 and TRBJ2-5; maybe TRBD2 (5 bases). V was shortened by 3 bases and J by 7 bases, with 9 bases between the two germline ends. Per the germline V gene, CDR1 is ENHRY and CDR2 is SYGVKD. This CDR3 comprises 12 residues. Here the CDR3 reads CAISDYRGTQYF. CDR3 bases: TGTGCCATCAGTGACTATCGGGGGACCCAGTACTTC.

The V call is TRBV27, the J call TRBJ2-7; TRBD2 might be the D (5 bases). The CDR3 extends over 14 amino acids. The V and J ends lost 3 bases and 7 bases respectively, with 16 bases between them. The germline gives CDR1 MNHEY, CDR2 SMNVEV (reference sequence). The CDR3 DNA reads as TGTGCCAGCAGTTTCAGCCCGCGGGTTGGAGAGCAGTACTTC. Amino acids: CASSFSPRVGEQYF.